Detailed here is one TCR beta chain. This entry is derived from a study of T cell changes during pregnancy in multiple sclerosis. Data came from immunoSEQ multiplex PCR; TCRdb stores just in-frame clones and leaves some out. The sample gives tens of thousands of clones, around 94% of which show up once; around 1.7% is in the top ten. Germline V gives CDR1 SNHLY, CDR2 FYNNEI. The junction had 17 bases not matched to a gene; V was cut back by 1 base and J by 2 bases. The CDR3 is 21 amino acids. The sample was peripheral blood, taken after pregnancy. The chain combines TRBV2 with TRBJ2-3; 11 nucleotides align to TRBD2. This sequence was found in a female donor in good health, enrolled as a control in a pregnancy study. The CDR3 bases are TGTGCCAGCAGTGAAGTGGGGGGTTTGGGATTAGCGGGAGGGCCCACAGATACGCAGTATTTT. This sequence encodes CASSEVGGLGLAGGPTDTQYF.